This TCR beta chain comes out of a study of regulatory T cells in long-lasting Graves disease. For the study at large: Graves' patients, newly diagnosed, had taken antithyroid drugs under 3 months.

Noted time point: newly diagnosed GD, antithyroid drugs for less than 3 months. RNA from PBMCs was the source of the TCR library. Diagnosing Graves' disease relied on the American Thyroid Association guidelines. Germline values: CDR1 MNHEY, CDR2 SVGEGT. V was cut by 3 bases and J by 5 bases, with 13 bases left in between. The CDR3 totals 15 residues. This clonotype was seen ten or more times. HTBI primers from iRepertoire and Arm-PCR of CDR3 regions yielded the TCR beta libraries. TCRdb reanalysed the multiplex PCR reads using MiXCR and keeps one entry per CDR3 protein. The table records 550,000 or so distinct CDR3 sequences, more than 10% of them present only once. The same data also went into a second study, on T cells in Graves' hyperthyroidism and ophthalmopathy.

The chain recombines TRBV6-2 or TRBV6-3 with TRBJ2-2; D is possibly TRBD1 or TRBD2 (6 bases each). This clonotype was obtained from a woman aged 25 to 45 with Graves disease. Source: peripheral blood mononuclear cells (PBMCs), taken at new diagnosis, from a patient treated with antithyroid drugs. CDR3 sequence reads: CASSYLLGGTGELFF. In nucleotides, the CDR3 is TGTGCCAGCAGTTATCTTCTAGGGGGGACCGGGGAGCTGTTTTTT.